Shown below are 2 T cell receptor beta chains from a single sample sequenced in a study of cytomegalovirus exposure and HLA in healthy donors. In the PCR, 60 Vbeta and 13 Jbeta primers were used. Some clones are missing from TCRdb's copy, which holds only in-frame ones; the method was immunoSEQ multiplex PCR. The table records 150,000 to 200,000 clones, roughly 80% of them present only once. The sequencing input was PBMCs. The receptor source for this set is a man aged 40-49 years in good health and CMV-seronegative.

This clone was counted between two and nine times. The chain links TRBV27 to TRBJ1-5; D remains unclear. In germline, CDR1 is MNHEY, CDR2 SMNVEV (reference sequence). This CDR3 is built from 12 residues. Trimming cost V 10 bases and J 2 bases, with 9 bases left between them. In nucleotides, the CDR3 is TGTGCCACCGGTTATGGCAATCAGCCCCAGCATTTT. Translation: CATGYGNQPQHF.

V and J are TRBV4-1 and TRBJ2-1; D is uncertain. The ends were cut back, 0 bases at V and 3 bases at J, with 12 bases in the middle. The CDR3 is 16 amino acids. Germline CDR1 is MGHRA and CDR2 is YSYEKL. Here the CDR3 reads CASSQDHAVYYNEQFF. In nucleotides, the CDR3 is TGCGCCAGCAGCCAAGATCATGCGGTTTACTACAATGAGCAGTTCTTC.